A selection of T cell receptor beta chains follows, all from one sample in a study of neurological immune-mediated disorders. Via MiXCR, TCRdb re-called the 5' RACE reads, giving one row per CDR3 protein. Of 55,000 to 70,000 distinct CDR3 sequences listed, approximately 12% are singletons. Sequenced sample: PBMCs. The receptor source for this set is a male donor with HTLV-1-associated myelopathy (HAM/TSP). Each CDR3 is given with its conserved first and last residue. The D gene is left open where the match is weak. Some rows mark clone size as missing; the rest say once, few, many or name a class of expanded clone.

J gene	clone size	V gene	D gene	CDR3 protein	CDR3 DNA
TRBJ2-2	many	TRBV5-1	.	CASSLFTGAMNTGELFF	TGCGCCAGCAGCTTGTTCACGGGGGCCATGAACACCGGGGAGCTGTTTTTT
TRBJ1-1	many	TRBV5-1	.	CASSLGSRESTEAFF	TGCGCCAGCAGCCTAGGTTCCAGGGAGAGCACTGAAGCTTTCTTT
TRBJ2-3	many	TRBV6-4	TRBD2	CASSSGGATDTQYF	TGTGCCAGCAGTAGCGGGGGGGCCACAGATACGCAGTATTTT
TRBJ2-6	few	TRBV7-6	.	CASSRDAEVAGANVLTF	TGTGCCAGCAGCCGGGACGCCGAGGTGGCTGGGGCCAACGTCCTGACTTTC
TRBJ1-2	many	TRBV29-1	.	CSVVTGIYGYTF	TGCAGCGTTGTAACGGGGATTTATGGCTACACCTTC
TRBJ1-4	many	TRBV9	.	CASSRGDVATNEKLFF	TGTGCCAGCAGCCGCGGAGACGTTGCAACTAATGAAAAACTGTTTTTT
TRBJ2-5	many	TRBV20-1	.	CRGRGYETQYF	TGCAGGGGCCGGGGCTACGAGACCCAGTACTTC
TRBJ1-2	many	TRBV5-1	.	CASSLGTFYGYTF	TGCGCCAGCAGCTTGGGGACCTTCTATGGCTACACCTTC
TRBJ2-2	many	TRBV5-1	TRBD2	CASSLAGLAMVGELFF	TGCGCCAGCAGCTTGGCGGGACTAGCGATGGTCGGGGAGCTGTTTTTT
TRBJ1-6	many	TRBV20-1	.	CSARPGGNSPLHF	TGCAGTGCTAGACCTGGGGGTAATTCACCCCTCCACTTT
TRBJ2-1	.	TRBV6-1	.	CASSESGIRSQFF	TGTGCCAGCAGTGAATCGGGAATTAGGTCGCAGTTCTTC
TRBJ2-7	many	TRBV7-9	.	CASSLAGFYEQYF	TGTGCCAGCAGCTTAGCAGGGTTCTACGAGCAGTACTTC
TRBJ2-7	many	TRBV20-1	TRBD1	CSAASIPGTGAREQYF	TGCAGTGCTGCTTCTATCCCCGGGACAGGGGCGAGGGAGCAGTACTTC
TRBJ1-1	many	TRBV7-9	.	CASSLEQNTEAFF	TGTGCCAGCAGCTTAGAGCAAAACACTGAAGCTTTCTTT
TRBJ2-4	.	TRBV7-2	TRBD2	CASSSGLAGLAGENIQYF	TGTGCCAGCAGCTCGGGACTAGCGGGCCTCGCGGGGGAAAACATTCAGTACTTC
TRBJ2-1	many	TRBV5-6	.	CASSVLASYNEQFF	TGTGCCAGCAGCGTGTTGGCATCCTACAATGAGCAGTTCTTC
TRBJ2-1	many	TRBV6-5	TRBD2	CASSTTMTPGGLYNEQFF	TGTGCCAGCAGTACCACCATGACTCCGGGAGGTCTCTACAATGAGCAGTTCTTC
TRBJ2-6	many	TRBV12-3/TRBV12-4	.	CASRPVVGALGANVLTF	TGTGCCAGCAGGCCCGTGGTTGGAGCACTTGGGGCCAACGTCCTGACTTTC